These T cell receptor beta chains were read from a single sample in a study of cytomegalovirus exposure and HLA in healthy donors. Sequenced by immunoSEQ multiplex PCR; TCRdb stores in-frame clones only, minus some. The profile shows just over 200,000 clones, roughly 80% of them singletons. Sequencing input: PBMCs. These receptors all come from a man between 45 and 60 years old in good health and CMV-seronegative. Both conserved end residues are part of each CDR3. The D gene is left open where the match is weak. Where a row states a size, it is once, few, many or the class of an expanded clone; other rows omit it.

J,V,size,D,CDR3,DNA
TRBJ1-4,TRBV28,once,TRBD1,CASSYPGTGYEKLFF,TGTGCCAGCAGTTACCCCGGGACAGGATATGAAAAACTGTTTTTT
TRBJ1-5,TRBV28,.,.,CASLTALNQPQHF,TGTGCCAGCCTGACAGCTCTCAATCAGCCCCAGCATTTT
TRBJ2-7,TRBV7-9,.,TRBD1,CASSGGTGAYEQYF,TGTGCCAGCAGCGGAGGGACAGGGGCCTACGAGCAGTACTTC
TRBJ2-3,TRBV11-2,.,.,CASSSPLTDTQYF,TGTGCCAGCAGCTCCCCCCTGACAGATACGCAGTATTTT
TRBJ2-1,TRBV6-5,.,.,CASSYSNEQFF,TGTGCCAGCAGTTATAGTAATGAGCAGTTCTTC
TRBJ2-6,TRBV5-1,few,.,CASSLKSANPQGPGANVLTF,TGCGCCAGCAGCTTGAAGTCGGCGAATCCACAGGGTCCTGGGGCCAACGTCCTGACTTTC
TRBJ2-1,TRBV5-1,.,.,CASSLTGSSYNEQFF,TGCGCCAGCAGCTTGACAGGGAGCTCCTACAATGAGCAGTTCTTC
TRBJ2-2,TRBV9,.,.,CASSDRSTGELFF,TGTGCCAGCAGCGACAGGAGCACCGGGGAGCTGTTTTTT
TRBJ2-1,TRBV19,.,.,CASSTSLYNEQFF,TGTGCCAGTAGTACCAGTCTCTACAATGAGCAGTTCTTC
TRBJ2-7,TRBV27,.,TRBD1,CASSRPGQGTYEQYF,TGTGCCAGCAGTCGACCGGGACAGGGCACCTACGAGCAGTACTTC
TRBJ1-5,TRBV9,.,TRBD1,CASSLQKDRGEVYLKSQPQHF,TGTGCCAGCAGCCTACAAAAGGACAGGGGAGAGGTCTATCTGAAAAGTCAGCCCCAGCATTTT
TRBJ1-1,TRBV30,.,.,CAWSVDSANTEAFF,TGTGCCTGGAGTGTCGACAGTGCGAACACTGAAGCTTTCTTT
TRBJ1-1,TRBV7-9,once,.,CASSLVPERYTEAFF,TGTGCCAGCAGCTTAGTCCCAGAGAGGTACACTGAAGCTTTCTTT
TRBJ2-7,TRBV6-5,.,TRBD2,CAAAGESSYEQYF,TGTGCCGCTGCGGGGGAAAGCTCCTACGAGCAGTACTTC
TRBJ2-1,TRBV19,.,.,CASTNIVRGVYNEQFF,TGTGCCAGTACCAATATCGTCAGGGGCGTCTACAATGAGCAGTTCTTC
TRBJ2-3,TRBV7-6,.,TRBD2,CASSLTGGSTDTQYF,TGTGCCAGCAGCTTAACGGGAGGAAGCACAGATACGCAGTATTTT
TRBJ1-5,TRBV27,.,.,CASGFSPNQPQHF,TGTGCCAGCGGCTTCTCCCCTAATCAGCCCCAGCATTTT
TRBJ1-2,TRBV5-1,.,.,CASSLDQYGYTF,TGCGCCAGCAGCTTGGACCAGTATGGCTACACCTTC
TRBJ2-5,TRBV19,few,TRBD1,CASTGTGQETQYF,TGTGCCAGCACCGGGACAGGACAAGAGACCCAGTACTTC
TRBJ2-2,TRBV19,.,TRBD1,CASSIDDRAGELFF,TGTGCCAGTAGTATAGACGACAGGGCCGGGGAGCTGTTTTTT
TRBJ2-1,TRBV29-1,.,.,CSVLEGSYNEQFF,TGCAGCGTTCTGGAGGGCTCCTACAATGAGCAGTTCTTC
TRBJ2-5,TRBV5-4,few,TRBD1,CASSLPGQLQETQYF,TGTGCCAGCAGCTTACCGGGACAGTTACAAGAGACCCAGTACTTC
TRBJ2-7,TRBV6-5,.,TRBD1,CASRRSRDSYEQYF,TGTGCCAGCAGACGTTCCCGGGACAGCTACGAGCAGTACTTT
TRBJ2-7,TRBV7-6,.,TRBD2,CASSPGLAGPSSYEQYF,TGTGCCAGCAGCCCCGGACTAGCGGGCCCCAGCTCCTACGAGCAGTACTTC
TRBJ2-1,TRBV4-1,.,.,CASSQDRGVGNEQFF,TGCGCCAGCAGCCAAGATAGGGGTGTGGGTAATGAGCAGTTCTTC
TRBJ2-7,TRBV19,.,TRBD1,CASSTGGAPRYEQYF,TGTGCCAGTAGTACAGGGGGCGCTCCCCGATACGAGCAGTACTTC
TRBJ1-2,TRBV5-6,.,TRBD1,CASRPDQGARNYGYTF,TGTGCCAGCAGACCCGATCAGGGGGCCCGAAACTATGGCTACACCTTC
TRBJ1-2,TRBV4-1,.,TRBD1,CASSQDRQGASGYTF,TGCGCCAGCAGCCAAGACCGACAGGGGGCGAGTGGCTACACCTTC
TRBJ2-7,TRBV6-1,few,TRBD2,CASSPGGGRAYEQYF,TGTGCCAGCAGTCCCGGTGGCGGGAGGGCCTACGAGCAGTACTTC
TRBJ2-5,TRBV6-6,.,.,CASSQRETQYF,TGTGCCAGCAGTCAACGGGAGACCCAGTACTTC
TRBJ1-2,TRBV11-2,.,TRBD1,CASSYDRGNGGYTF,TGTGCCAGCAGCTACGACAGGGGGAACGGTGGCTACACCTTC
TRBJ1-4,TRBV4-2,.,TRBD1,CASSQAGGATNEKLFF,TGTGCCAGCAGCCAAGCAGGGGGCGCAACTAATGAAAAACTGTTTTTT
TRBJ1-1,TRBV28,.,.,CASTWGGSNTEAFF,TGTGCCAGCACCTGGGGCGGATCGAACACTGAAGCTTTCTTT
TRBJ2-7,TRBV6-5,.,.,CASSYGHNNEQYF,TGTGCCAGCAGTTATGGCCATAATAACGAGCAGTACTTC
TRBJ1-4,TRBV5-6,few,.,CASSPKALLLLDEKLFF,TGTGCCAGCAGCCCCAAAGCCCTACTATTGCTAGATGAAAAACTGTTTTTT
TRBJ2-1,TRBV5-1,.,TRBD1,CASRATPRQGAGEQFF,TGCGCCAGCAGAGCAACCCCCCGACAGGGGGCAGGAGAGCAGTTCTTC
TRBJ2-1,TRBV29-1,.,TRBD1,CSVRTGAVNEQFF,TGCAGCGTTCGAACAGGGGCGGTTAATGAGCAGTTCTTC
TRBJ2-7,TRBV19,.,TRBD1,CASSTPGTENYEQYF,TGTGCCAGTAGTACTCCCGGGACAGAGAATTACGAGCAGTACTTC
TRBJ2-1,TRBV5-1,.,.,CASRGARLASEQFF,TGCGCCAGCAGGGGGGCGCGACTAGCCAGTGAGCAGTTCTTC
TRBJ2-1,TRBV28,.,TRBD2,CASSRVAGVFYNEQFF,TGTGCCAGCAGTCGGGTTGCGGGAGTTTTCTACAATGAGCAGTTCTTC
TRBJ1-2,TRBV28,.,.,CASSFIQGHGYTF,TGTGCCAGCAGTTTTATTCAGGGGCATGGCTACACCTTC
TRBJ1-5,TRBV28,once,TRBD1,CASSWGDRGNQPQHF,TGTGCCAGCAGTTGGGGGGACAGGGGCAATCAGCCCCAGCATTTT
TRBJ2-3,TRBV30,.,.,CAWSAPTSTDTQYF,TGTGCCTGGAGTGCCCCCACTAGCACAGATACGCAGTATTTT
TRBJ2-7,TRBV6-1,.,.,CASSRTVQGFYEQYF,TGTGCCAGCAGTCGAACCGTCCAGGGTTTCTACGAGCAGTACTTC
TRBJ2-5,TRBV27,.,TRBD2,CASSLLAGYQETQYF,TGTGCCAGCAGTTTACTAGCGGGCTACCAAGAGACCCAGTACTTC
TRBJ2-7,TRBV6-6,.,.,CASSYSEGYEQYF,TGTGCCAGCAGTTACTCGGAGGGCTACGAGCAGTACTTC
TRBJ2-5,TRBV19,.,.,CASSISAWETQYF,TGTGCCAGTAGTATAAGCGCGTGGGAGACCCAGTACTTC
TRBJ2-7,TRBV18,.,.,CASSRDKAYEQYF,TGTGCCAGCTCACGGGACAAGGCCTACGAGCAGTACTTC
TRBJ1-2,TRBV5-7,.,TRBD1,CASSWGDRERSDGYTF,TGTGCCAGCAGCTGGGGGGACAGGGAGCGGTCTGATGGCTACACCTTC
TRBJ2-7,TRBV5-3,once,TRBD2,CARSPTHGLAGKGYEQYF,TGTGCCAGAAGCCCAACTCATGGACTAGCGGGAAAGGGCTACGAGCAGTACTTC
TRBJ2-3,TRBV28,.,.,CASSPIRTGRSDTQYF,TGTGCCAGCAGTCCCATTAGGACTGGGAGAAGCGATACGCAGTATTTT
TRBJ2-5,TRBV4-1,few,.,CASSQESRVGETQYF,TGCGCCAGCAGCCAAGAGTCCAGGGTTGGGGAGACCCAGTACTTC
TRBJ2-1,TRBV19,.,TRBD2,CASISGTSGSSYNEQFF,TGTGCCAGTATCTCCGGGACTAGCGGGAGCTCCTACAATGAGCAGTTCTTC
TRBJ1-1,TRBV10-3,few,.,CAIRGDVNTEAFF,TGTGCCATCAGAGGAGATGTGAACACTGAAGCTTTCTTT